The 4 T cell receptor beta chains presented below share a single source sample, sequenced in a study of CD8+CD57+ T cells in acquired aplastic anemia. Genomic DNA served as template for TCR beta VDJ and CDR3 profiling. MiXCR, applied by TCRdb to the reads, yields one record per CDR3 protein. The table shows about 200,000 distinct CDR3 sequences, with less than 60% occurring only once. Patients selected for sequencing had displayed CD8+CD57+ cell expansion by flow cytometry. The source material was sorted CD4+, CD8+, or CD8+CD57+ T cells (not recorded which) from PBMCs. The origin of the receptors is a human donor with aplastic anemia.

V gene TRBV20-1 combines with J gene TRBJ1-2; 9 positions agree with TRBD1. Trimming at V came to 0 bases and at J to 4 bases, leaving 6 bases not matched to a gene. The CDR3 length is 15 residues. Germline-derived CDR1 and CDR2 are DFQATT and SNEGSKA (reference sequence). In DNA, the CDR3 is TGCAGTGCTAGAGATAGGGGACAGGGAGTCTATGGCTACACCTTC. Residues: CSARDRGQGVYGYTF.

This chain joins TRBV24-1 and TRBJ1-2, with unresolved D. CDR1 KGHDR and CDR2 SFDVKD come from the germline V gene. Trimming removed 1 base at V and 2 bases at J, with 7 bases between. The CDR3 has 14 residues. CDR3 sequence: CATSDFGQNYGYTF. CDR3 DNA: TGTGCCACCAGTGATTTCGGTCAGAACTATGGCTACACCTTC.

This clonotype was recorded at least ten times. The chain uses TRBV3-1 and TRBJ2-3, with D tentatively TRBD1 or TRBD2 (5 bases each). The V gene lost 4 bases and the J gene lost 4 bases, with 18 bases spanning the gap. The CDR3 contains 16 residues. CDR1 is LGHDT, CDR2 YNNKEL, per germline (reference sequence). Written as DNA, the CDR3 is TGTGCCAGCAGCCCTTGGGGGTCCCCGATGGCAGATACGCAGTATTTT. This gives the protein CASSPWGSPMADTQYF.

V gene TRBV15 combines with J gene TRBJ1-2, with D perhaps matching TRBD1 (5 bases). V lost 3 bases to trimming and J lost 4 bases, with 12 bases between them. Per germline, CDR1 LNHNV and CDR2 YYDKDF (reference sequence). The CDR3 covers 14 residues. The CDR3 DNA reads TGTGCCACCAGCAGTTTACAGGAGACCTATGGCTACACCTTC. As protein: CATSSLQETYGYTF.